The text below deals with one T cell receptor beta chain. The antigen remains unidentified. CD4+CD25+CD127- Tregs, CD4+CD25- non-Tregs, CD4 and CD8 cells were sorted. The data originate from a study of Tregs in tolerant kidney transplant recipients. General study points: Donor-specific Treg expansion exceeded global Treg expansion in tolerant patients, suggesting antigen drive. Some patients' samples used different primers over time, so nucleotide sequences weren't comparable.

Germline assignment: CDR1 MNHEY and CDR2 SMNVEV (reference sequence). This CDR3 region has 20 residues. Deletions cut 4 bases from V and 7 bases from J, with 29 bases between. Profiled with immunoSEQ multiplex PCR; TCRdb holds only in-frame clones, not every one. This table holds roughly 64,000 clones, roughly 98% found once. V usage is TRBV27 and J usage is TRBJ1-6; D ambiguous. The starting material was Tregs from blood, obtained before the transplant. This clonotype was sampled from a human donor who received a combined kidney and bone marrow transplant. The CDR3 DNA sequence: TGTGCCAGCAGTTACGTTCCTCCCTTCCTCGGGTCGTTACGGAATTCACCCCTCCACTTT. Its translation is CASSYVPPFLGSLRNSPLHF.